The rows below give T cell receptor beta chains drawn from one sample of a study of regulatory T cells in long-lasting Graves disease. TCRdb reprocessed the multiplex PCR reads with MiXCR, giving one entry per CDR3 protein. The data hold a few hundred thousand distinct CDR3 sequences, with 15% to 20% observed a single time. This sample also belongs to another study, concerning T cells in Graves' hyperthyroidism and ophthalmopathy.

Sequencing was performed on peripheral blood mononuclear cells (PBMCs), taken at new diagnosis, from a patient treated with antithyroid drugs. Receptor source: a man between 40 and 49 years old with Graves disease. The CDR3 runs from the conserved cysteine through the conserved F or W. D genes are given only for firm matches. Clone size is shown for a subset of rows, as once, few, many or a class of expanded clone.

d_gene	v_gene	j_gene	abundance	CDR3nt	CDR3aa
TRBD2	TRBV24-1	TRBJ2-5	few	TGTGCCACCAGTCCCCAGCGGGGGGGGCCAGAGACCCAGTACTTC	CATSPQRGGPETQYF
.	TRBV7-9	TRBJ2-7	many	TGTGCCAGCAGCCTCTCGGAGGTTTACCGCTACGAGCAGTACTTC	CASSLSEVYRYEQYF
.	TRBV5-6	TRBJ1-6	many	TGTGCCAGCAGCTGGGGTTGGGGGCCTAGTTCACCCCTCCACTTT	CASSWGWGPSSPLHF
TRBD1	TRBV6-1	TRBJ2-3	many	TGTGCCATCACGGACAGGGTCACAGATACGCAGTATTTT	CAITDRVTDTQYF
TRBD1	TRBV12-3/TRBV12-4	TRBJ2-7	many	TGTGCCAGCAGTTTAATCGAAATATGGGGACAGGGAACCTACGAGCAGTACTTC	CASSLIEIWGQGTYEQYF
.	TRBV19	TRBJ2-1	many	TGTGCCAGTAGTATTGCCAGGGGCTCCTACAATGAGCAGTTCTTC	CASSIARGSYNEQFF
TRBD1	TRBV4-1	TRBJ2-7	few	TGCGCCAGCAGCCATCCCGGACAGGGGGTGGGCGAGCAGTACTTC	CASSHPGQGVGEQYF
.	TRBV20-1	TRBJ1-6	many	TGCAGTGCCTCCAGCTCCTATAATTCACCCCTCCACTTT	CSASSSYNSPLHF
.	TRBV27	TRBJ1-5	many	TGTGCCAGCAGACGAGCCCGGGATAGCAATCAGCCCCAGCATTTT	CASRRARDSNQPQHF
.	TRBV18	TRBJ1-1	many	TGTGCCAGCTCACCACCGTATGACGGGAACACTGAAGCTTTCTTT	CASSPPYDGNTEAFF
TRBD1	TRBV10-3	TRBJ2-3	.	TGTGCCATCAGTATCAACAGGGGTAATGCAGATACGCAGTATTTT	CAISINRGNADTQYF
TRBD1	TRBV5-1	TRBJ2-1	many	TGCGCCAGCAGCTCGAGCCCTAGGACAGGGGTCCACAATGAGCAGTTCTTC	CASSSSPRTGVHNEQFF
.	TRBV6-5	TRBJ2-7	few	TGTGCCAGCAGTTGGTGGGGCAGGGGCTCCTACGAGCAGTACTTC	CASSWWGRGSYEQYF
TRBD2	TRBV24-1	TRBJ2-3	.	TGTGCCACCAGTGATGGTACTAGCGGGGGGGCCGGTGATACGCAGTATTTT	CATSDGTSGGAGDTQYF
.	TRBV20-1	TRBJ2-5	.	TGCAGTGCCCCCCATGAGACCCAGTACTTC	CSAPHETQYF
TRBD2	TRBV15	TRBJ2-3	.	TGTGCCACCAGCAGAGATGGGGGGGACACAGATACGCAGTATTTT	CATSRDGGDTDTQYF
TRBD2	TRBV11-1	TRBJ2-2	.	TGTGCCAGCGGGAATAGGACTAGCGGATATACCGGGGAGCTGTTTTTT	CASGNRTSGYTGELFF
TRBD1	TRBV11-1	TRBJ1-5	many	TGTGCCAGCAGCCGCGCCCGGACAGGGAGGAGGGGCAATCAGCCCCAGCATTTT	CASSRARTGRRGNQPQHF
.	TRBV2	TRBJ2-7	.	TGTGCCAGCAACGCCTACGAGCAGTACTTC	CASNAYEQYF
.	TRBV11-1	TRBJ2-5	few	TGTGCCAGCAGCTTGGGGGCAGGGAGCGGACAAGGGACCCAGTACTTC	CASSLGAGSGQGTQYF
.	TRBV28	TRBJ2-7	.	TGTGCCAGCAGTTTAGAATTGCACGAGCAGTACTTC	CASSLELHEQYF
TRBD2	TRBV7-2	TRBJ2-5	many	TGTGCCAGCAGCTCCACTAGCGGGGTTGGAGAGACCCAGTACTTC	CASSSTSGVGETQYF
TRBD1	TRBV7-3	TRBJ2-7	.	TGTGCCAGCAGCTTGGTAAGGGGACAGGTCTCCTACGAGCAGTACTTC	CASSLVRGQVSYEQYF
.	TRBV30	TRBJ1-1	.	TGTGCCTGGAGGTCAGGGGTTTTGACTGAAGCTTTCTTT	CAWRSGVLTEAFF
TRBD1	TRBV27	TRBJ2-1	many	TGTGCCAGCAGTCCACGGGACAGGGGTCCCTACAATGAGCAGTTCTTC	CASSPRDRGPYNEQFF
.	TRBV6-4	TRBJ2-1	.	TGTGCCAGCAGGGAACAGAGCTACAATGAGCAGTTCTTC	CASREQSYNEQFF
TRBD2	TRBV7-2	TRBJ2-7	many	TGTGCCAGCAGCCTGGGACTAGCGGGGGGAAGCTCCTACGAGCAGTACTTC	CASSLGLAGGSSYEQYF
.	TRBV20-1	TRBJ2-7	.	TGCAGTGCTAGAGATTTGGGGATGAACTCCTACGAGCAGTACTTC	CSARDLGMNSYEQYF
.	TRBV14	TRBJ2-7	.	TGTGCCAGCCGTGAAGAGGGTAGGGGGGACGAGCAGTACTTC	CASREEGRGDEQYF
.	TRBV28	TRBJ2-2	many	TGTGCCAGCAGATCAGACAGACTCGCGAACACCGGGGAGCTGTTTTTT	CASRSDRLANTGELFF
TRBD1	TRBV7-2	TRBJ1-2	few	TGTGCCAGCAGCCTCATGGGGACAGGGGAGGTCGGCTACACCTTC	CASSLMGTGEVGYTF
.	TRBV20-1	TRBJ2-7	many	TGCAGTGCTAGAGAAAGGACAGGGAGGGCCAAGCAGTACTTC	CSARERTGRAKQYF
.	TRBV7-2	TRBJ1-2	many	TGTGCCAGCAGGGCTGGGGGACGACCAGACATGGCTATCACCTTC	CASRAGGRPDMAITF
TRBD1	TRBV28	TRBJ1-2	many	TGTGCCAGCAGTTCCCCGGGACAGGGGGCTGATGGCTACACCTTC	CASSSPGQGADGYTF
.	TRBV7-3	TRBJ2-5	few	TGTGCCAGCAGCCGCGGACAGTTTCGGGAGGAGACCCAGTACTTC	CASSRGQFREETQYF
TRBD2	TRBV19	TRBJ2-7	few	TGTGCCAGTAGGGGAGCGGGGGTGTCCTACGAGCAGTACTTC	CASRGAGVSYEQYF
.	TRBV20-1	TRBJ2-7	few	TGCAGTGCTAGAGATTACGCTCTAAGCGGACTTATCTACGAGCAGTACTTC	CSARDYALSGLIYEQYF
TRBD1	TRBV28	TRBJ1-4	few	TGTGCCAGCAGTTCACCGGGACAGATTAATGAAAAACTGTTTTTT	CASSSPGQINEKLFF
.	TRBV11-2	TRBJ1-3	few	TGTGCCAGCAATCGAGAGGTTAATTCATTGGTAAACACCATATATTTT	CASNREVNSLVNTIYF
.	TRBV4-1	TRBJ2-1	.	TGCGCCAGCAGCCAAGACGAGGGCACGTCCTACAATGAGCAGTTCTTC	CASSQDEGTSYNEQFF
TRBD2	TRBV29-1	TRBJ2-3	.	TGCAGCGGCCGGACTAGCGGGGGCCCAGATACGCAGTATTTT	CSGRTSGGPDTQYF
TRBD2	TRBV6-2/TRBV6-3	TRBJ2-1	once	TGTGCCAGCAGCGACGCGGGGGGGGTTAATGAGCAGTTCTTC	CASSDAGGVNEQFF
TRBD1	TRBV24-1	TRBJ1-5	many	TGTGCCACCAGTGATGGGACAGAACCCAATCAGCCCCAGCATTTT	CATSDGTEPNQPQHF
TRBD1	TRBV2	TRBJ1-1	.	TGTGCCAGCAGTACCGGGACAGGGAAAGGGACCGCTTTCTTT	CASSTGTGKGTAFF
.	TRBV20-1	TRBJ2-7	many	TGCAGTGCTAGTGAAGGGGACTACGAGCAGTACTTC	CSASEGDYEQYF
.	TRBV20-1	TRBJ2-3	many	TGCAGTGCCAGGAGTGGGGGGCTGGTCGGTACGCAGTATTTT	CSARSGGLVGTQYF
.	TRBV5-1	TRBJ2-1	many	TGCGCCAGCAGCTTCCTACCGGGCAACTACAATGAGCAGTTCTTC	CASSFLPGNYNEQFF
.	TRBV28	TRBJ2-4	many	TGTGCCAGCAGTTCGTTTCAGGGGTTAGCCAAAAACATTCAGTACTTC	CASSSFQGLAKNIQYF
.	TRBV30	TRBJ2-7	many	TGTGCCTGGAGTGTACCCCCTTCGGAGCAGTACTTC	CAWSVPPSEQYF
TRBD2	TRBV5-1	TRBJ2-1	.	TGCGCCAGCAGCTTGATGGGACTAGCGGGGGGGCCGGGTGAGCAGTTCTTC	CASSLMGLAGGPGEQFF
TRBD1	TRBV28	TRBJ2-7	many	TGTGCCAGCAGTCCCCTCCCGGGACAGGCCACCTACGAGCAGTACTTC	CASSPLPGQATYEQYF
.	TRBV28	TRBJ2-7	once	TGTGCCAGCAACTATTTAAACGAGCAGTACTTC	CASNYLNEQYF
.	TRBV20-1	TRBJ2-1	.	TGCAGTGCTAGCAAGGACAGCTCCTACAATGAGCAGTTCTTC	CSASKDSSYNEQFF
.	TRBV2	TRBJ2-7	many	TGTGCCAGCAGTGGGGGGCGAGCGGACGAGCAGTACTTC	CASSGGRADEQYF
.	TRBV2	TRBJ2-1	.	TGTGCCAGCAGAGCGGGCCAGCGAGCCTACAATGAGCAGTTCTTC	CASRAGQRAYNEQFF
.	TRBV2	TRBJ1-5	many	TGTGCCAGCAGTGACGGGGATAATCAGCCCCAGCATTTT	CASSDGDNQPQHF